The 28 T cell receptor beta chains below come from one sample, sequenced in a study of OX40 agonist ivuxolimab in advanced cancers. Clones were read by immunoSEQ multiplex PCR, and TCRdb kept only the in-frame ones, dropping some. This table has about 70,000 clones, 90% to 95% appearing once. The input for sequencing was CD4+ or CD8+ T cells sorted from blood, taken in a trial of the OX40 agonist ivuxolimab. The source of these receptors is an adult with an advanced solid tumor such as melanoma, head and neck, liver or kidney cancer.

The rearrangement links TRBV10-2 to TRBJ1-2, with TRBD1 matching 9 bases. J gave up 6 bases and V 0 bases, and 8 bases lay outside the gene matches. The CDR3 covers 16 residues. CDR1 WSHSY and CDR2 SAAADI come from the germline V gene. CDR3 in amino acids: CASSESATGGDNGYTF. The CDR3 DNA follows: TGCGCCAGCAGTGAGTCCGCTACAGGGGGCGACAATGGCTACACCTTC.

The rearrangement uses TRBV4-1 and TRBJ2-7; 7 bases align to TRBD1. V was pared by 3 bases and J by 0 bases, with 8 bases of the junction left unmatched. The CDR3 length is 16 residues. Germline V gives CDR1 MGHRA, CDR2 YSYEKL. The CDR3 bases are TGCGCCAGCAGCCACCCTGGGACAGAATTCTCCTACGAGCAGTACTTC. Amino acids: CASSHPGTEFSYEQYF.

The chain is built from TRBV6-1 and TRBJ1-5; 7 bases match TRBD1. The CDR3 is 15 residues long. CDR1 and CDR2 from the germline V gene are MNHNS and SASEGT. Unmatched junction bases numbered 7, after V lost 7 bases and J lost 1 base. CDR3 residues: CASTQTGMSNQPQHF. In DNA form, the CDR3 reads TGTGCCAGCACCCAGACAGGGATGAGCAATCAGCCCCAGCATTTT.

The J gene is TRBJ2-7, the V gene TRBV11-2; D remains ambiguous. V lost 4 bases and J 2 bases, leaving 9 bases between the germline ends. Germline CDR1 SGHAT, CDR2 FQNNGV. The CDR3 runs to 13 residues. CDR3 in DNA: TGTGCCAGCAGCTCGGACGGACCCTACGAGCAGTACTTC. It specifies CASSSDGPYEQYF.

The rearrangement links TRBV7-9 to TRBJ1-2, with TRBD1 as a possible D gene (5 bases). The V end lost 11 bases, the J end lost 5 bases, and 24 bases lay between the germline ends. The CDR3 contains 15 residues. Germline loops: CDR1 SEHNR, CDR2 FQNEAQ (reference sequence). The CDR3 DNA reads as TGTGCCGGGATAACGGCTACAGGAGAACATTATGGCTACACCTTC. Translated: CAGITATGEHYGYTF.

This chain links TRBV27 with TRBJ1-6, with no clear D. CDR3 length: 17 residues. V lost 2 bases and J lost 8, with 19 bases in between. Germline CDR1 is MNHEY and CDR2 is SMNVEV (reference sequence). This CDR3 reads CASSLGGVQAGDSPLHF. The CDR3 DNA reads as TGTGCCAGCAGTTTAGGAGGAGTCCAGGCCGGGGATTCACCCCTCCACTTT.

This clone was counted a few times. The rearrangement joins TRBV19 to TRBJ1-5; D is undetermined. The V end lost 6 bases, the J end lost 4 bases, and 13 bases lay between the germline ends. The CDR3 totals 14 residues. Per the germline V gene, CDR1 is LNHDA and CDR2 is SQIVND (reference sequence). The CDR3 loop reads CASSPGWGNQPQHF. DNA of the CDR3: TGTGCCAGTAGCCCGGGGTGGGGTAATCAGCCCCAGCATTTT.

The chain employs TRBV27 and TRBJ2-1; no reliable D call. CDR1 MNHEY and CDR2 SMNVEV come from the germline V gene (reference sequence). The CDR3 covers 15 residues. Trimming took off 2 bases at V and 0 bases at J, with 8 bases between the two ends. CDR3 sequence reads: CASSLTISSYNEQFF. Here the CDR3 DNA reads TGTGCCAGCAGTTTAACAATTAGCTCCTACAATGAGCAGTTCTTC.

V and J are TRBV27 and TRBJ2-5; D perhaps matches TRBD2 (6 bases). The CDR3 is made up of 15 amino acids. Per the germline V gene, CDR1 is MNHEY and CDR2 is SMNVEV (reference sequence). Trimming shortened V by 4 bases and J by 1 base, and 13 bases separated the two germline ends. The CDR3 DNA is TGTGCCAGCAGTTACGGGGGAGGCCTCCAAGAGACCCAGTACTTC. Protein product: CASSYGGGLQETQYF.

The chain employs TRBV11-3 and TRBJ1-3, with D possibly TRBD1 on 6 matching bases. Germline values: CDR1 SGHNT, CDR2 YENEEA. The CDR3 is made up of 14 amino acids. The CDR3 nucleotides read TGTGCGTACGCTGGGGGGCTCGGGGGAAACACCATATATTTT. It specifies CAYAGGLGGNTIYF.

The gene calls are TRBV13 and TRBJ2-5, with 10 nucleotides matching TRBD1. Looked up from germline, CDR1 is PRHDT and CDR2 is FYEKMQ (reference sequence). The CDR3 consists of 16 residues. With 5 bases clipped from V and 4 bases from J, the junction kept 10 bases outside the gene matches. CDR3 coding DNA: TGTGCCAGCAGCGACGTCGGGACAGGGGATGGAGAGACCCAGTACTTC. As protein: CASSDVGTGDGETQYF.

The chain is built from TRBV13 and TRBJ2-1, with a possible D match to TRBD1 (5 bases). CDR1 PRHDT and CDR2 FYEKMQ come from the germline V gene (reference sequence). V was pared by 3 bases and J by 0 bases, with 12 bases between. The length of the CDR3 is 16 residues. The CDR3 is CASSFGHPSSYNEQFF. DNA of the CDR3: TGTGCCAGCAGCTTCGGACACCCGAGCTCCTACAATGAGCAGTTCTTC.

V is TRBV5-1 and J is TRBJ2-7, with D hard to call. V was shortened by 9 bases and J by 6 bases, with 13 bases between the two germline ends. Per germline, CDR1 SGHRS and CDR2 YFSETQ. This CDR3 has 11 residues. The CDR3 region has the DNA TGCGCCACCGGAGATGGTCGCGAGCAGTACTTC. Translation gives CATGDGREQYF.

This chain links TRBV6-5 with TRBJ1-2; 9 bases fit TRBD1. Germline CDR1 and CDR2: MNHEY and SVGAGI. CDR3 size: 13 residues. The ends lost 3 bases at V and 6 bases at J; junction bases unmatched: 2. CDR3 nucleotide sequence: TGTGCCAGCAGTTATCGACAGGGGGATGGCTACACCTTC. The encoded protein is CASSYRQGDGYTF.

This chain connects TRBV27 to TRBJ2-7, with 9 nucleotides matching TRBD1. Per germline, CDR1 MNHEY and CDR2 SMNVEV (reference sequence). With V trimmed by 10 bases and J by 3 bases, 7 bases remained unmatched. The CDR3 runs 13 residues. CDR3: CATQLTGGYEQYF. In DNA, the CDR3 is TGTGCCACCCAGCTGACAGGGGGCTACGAGCAGTACTTC.

The chain is built from TRBV5-1 and TRBJ2-3, with TRBD1 identical over 7 bases. Germline trimming cut 4 bases from V and 3 bases from J; bases unmatched to any gene: 2. Germline CDR1 SGHRS, CDR2 YFSETQ. This CDR3 is built from 13 residues. CDR3 DNA: TGCGCCAGCAGCCTGGACAGGACAGATACGCAGTATTTT. Translating gives CASSLDRTDTQYF.

As DNA, the CDR3 is TGTGCCAGCAGTGAGTACGGGACCCAGTACTTC. Translating it yields CASSEYGTQYF. This chain uses TRBV25-1 with TRBJ2-5; unclear D gene. Germline V gene sequence: CDR1 MGHDK, CDR2 SYGVNS. Between the trimmed V and J ends, which lost 3 bases and 7 bases, there was a span of 6 bases. The CDR3 contains 11 residues.

This clone has only a few counts. The V gene is TRBV6-5, the J gene TRBJ1-2, with D uncertain. This CDR3 spans 13 amino acids. Deletions cut 0 bases from V and 8 bases from J, with 10 bases between. Looked up from germline, CDR1 is MNHEY and CDR2 is SVGAGI. The CDR3 spells CASSYSAGGGYTF. The CDR3 bases are TGTGCCAGCAGTTACTCTGCCGGAGGGGGCTACACCTTC.

The J gene is TRBJ2-1, the V gene TRBV5-1; 12 nucleotides align to TRBD2. The germline CDR1 and CDR2 sequences are SGHRS and YFSETQ. This CDR3 region has 15 residues. V gave up 2 bases and J gave up 7 bases; unmatched junction bases: 4. The CDR3 coding sequence is TGCGCCAGCAGCTTAGGACTAGCGGGGAGTAATGAGCAGTTCTTC. It yields the protein CASSLGLAGSNEQFF.

This clone was seen just once. This chain connects TRBV7-6 to TRBJ2-7, with no clear D. Germline CDR1 reads SGHVS; CDR2 reads FNYEAQ. Between the trimmed V and J ends, which lost 0 bases and 1 base, there was a span of 4 bases. The CDR3 runs to 13 residues. The CDR3, as DNA: TGTGCCAGCAGCTTAGCGGTATCCTACGAGCAGTACTTC. This sequence encodes CASSLAVSYEQYF.

This chain links TRBV11-2 with TRBJ2-7; maybe TRBD1 (5 bases). V was clipped by 5 bases and J by 2 bases, with 13 bases between them. This CDR3 comprises 14 residues. Germline V lookup: CDR1 SGHAT, CDR2 FQNNGV. CDR3 sequence (DNA): TGTGCCAGCAGCACTTCAGGGCTACCCTACGAGCAGTACTTC. Translation: CASSTSGLPYEQYF.

The V call is TRBV19, the J call TRBJ2-7; possibly TRBD1 for D (5 bases). V lost 0 bases to trimming and J lost 4 bases, with 10 bases between them. This CDR3 spans 14 amino acids. The germline gives CDR1 LNHDA, CDR2 SQIVND (reference sequence). In nucleotides, the CDR3 is TGTGCCAGTAGTATAGATCAGGGCGCGTACGAGCAGTACTTC. Translated, it gives CASSIDQGAYEQYF.

The count of this clone is one. J is TRBJ2-1 and V is TRBV6-4; tentative D call: TRBD1 (5 bases). Trimming removed 1 base from V and 0 bases from J, with 10 bases in between. The CDR3 extends over 16 amino acids. In germline, CDR1 is MRHNA, CDR2 SNTAGT. CDR3 region: CASSDWGASSYNEQFF. The DNA for the CDR3 is TGTGCCAGCAGTGACTGGGGCGCAAGCTCCTACAATGAGCAGTTCTTC.

The chain is built from TRBV18 and TRBJ2-7, with D possibly matching TRBD2 (7 bases). There are 15 residues in the CDR3. Germline V gene data show CDR1 as KGHSH and CDR2 as LQKENI. Trimming stripped 3 bases from V and 6 bases from J, with 18 bases between. Here the CDR3 reads CASSPSAGASAEQYF. In DNA, the CDR3 is TGTGCCAGCTCACCTTCCGCGGGGGCCTCAGCCGAGCAGTACTTC.

V and J are TRBV5-4 and TRBJ2-3; 8 nucleotides match TRBD2. Germline loops: CDR1 SGHNT, CDR2 YYREEE (reference sequence). This CDR3 contains 17 residues. After removal of 0 bases from V and 2 bases from J, the junction contained 8 bases not matched to a gene. CDR3 protein: CASSLDISGEDTDTQYF. The CDR3 nucleotides read TGTGCCAGCAGCTTGGATATTAGCGGGGAAGACACAGATACGCAGTATTTT.

Worth noting for this clone: The junction departs from germline at one end; a sequencing error may be responsible. This chain uses TRBV7-7 with TRBJ2-7, with 7 bases aligning to TRBD1. The germline V gene encodes CDR1 SSHAT and CDR2 FNYEAQ (reference sequence). The CDR3 is 14 amino acids. The CDR3 DNA sequence: TGTGCTAGCAGCCTTATCGGGACAGTCTACGAGCAGTACTTC. Residues: CASSLIGTVYEQYF.

The V call is TRBV5-6, the J call TRBJ2-3, with TRBD1 as a possible D gene (5 bases). The CDR3 sequence is 19 residues long. CDR1 and CDR2 from the germline V gene are SGHDT and YYEEEE. Trimming removed 4 bases from V and 2 bases from J, with 26 bases in between. The CDR3 is CASSHPQIFRQGVTDTQYF. CDR3 DNA: TGTGCCAGCAGCCACCCGCAGATCTTTCGGCAGGGTGTCACAGATACGCAGTATTTT.

V usage is TRBV2 and J usage is TRBJ2-3, with 15 bases matching TRBD2. The CDR3 is 21 residues long. CDR1 is SNHLY, CDR2 FYNNEI, per germline. The V gene end was trimmed by 5 bases and the J gene end by 0 bases; junction bases not matched to a gene: 15. For the CDR3, the DNA is TGTGCCAGCAGTTACCCGGGACTAGCGGGGGGACTATTGTTTAGCACAGATACGCAGTATTTT. It yields the protein CASSYPGLAGGLLFSTDTQYF.